The source of this T cell receptor beta chain is a study of blood T cell repertoires in COVID-19. Study-level background: The origin of the acute and convalescent COVID-19 samples was the United States, Italy and Spain.

Donors of Cohort 3 who recovered were those that had two negative PCRs, clearance, or symptom resolution. Methods used by the authors: Reference gene primer amplification yielded estimated nucleated cell counts. TCRdb's table, derived via immunoSEQ multiplex PCR, lists solely in-frame clones and lacks some. V, J and clone size were drawn from that table, and D and trimming were deduced from the DNA. The top ten hold about 4.5% of the sample, which has about 150,000 clones, about nine tenths seen once. Losses at the gene ends were 2 bases for V and 6 bases for J; bases not matched to a gene: 5. CDR3 size: 15 residues. The V gene's germline CDR1 is MNHEY and CDR2 SVGAGI.

The sample taken for sequencing was PBMCs or T cells enriched from blood (not recorded which). The chain recombines TRBV6-5 with TRBJ1-3; 9 bases line up with TRBD1. The receptor was isolated from a man aged 45-65 years who had recovered from COVID-19. In nucleotides, the CDR3 is TGTGCCAGCAGTTACGATACAGGGGGCTTAAACACCATATATTTT. It translates to CASSYDTGGLNTIYF.